The 15 T cell receptor beta chains below were found in one sample sequenced in a study of blood T cells in healthy people across ages. Through a sample-barcoded 5' primer and a J-beta primer mix, a second PCR was run for roughly 6 to 11 cycles. MiXCR was run by TCRdb on the 5' RACE reads, yielding one entry per CDR3 protein. This table holds roughly 860,000 distinct CDR3 sequences, around 62% found once. What was sequenced was blood. The receptors were sampled from a man aged 25 to 40 in good health.

This chain uses TRBV7-9 with TRBJ1-4; unclear D gene. CDR1 SEHNR and CDR2 FQNEAQ come from the germline V gene (reference sequence). V shed 4 bases and J shed 5 bases, with 17 bases lying between them. This CDR3 is 16 amino acids long. The CDR3 loop is CASSSPVGMGNEKLFF. Written as DNA, the CDR3 is TGTGCCAGCAGCTCCCCTGTAGGGATGGGCAATGAAAAACTGTTTTTT.

This clonotype has more than one count but fewer than ten. This chain joins TRBV27 and TRBJ2-7, with D perhaps given as TRBD1 or TRBD2 (5 bases each). From germline, CDR1 is MNHEY and CDR2 SMNVEV (reference sequence). Trimming cost V 2 bases and J 0 bases, with 8 bases left between them. The CDR3 is 14 residues long. The CDR3 nucleotides read TGTGCCAGCAGTTTACCGGGACCCTCCTACGAGCAGTACTTC. It translates to CASSLPGPSYEQYF.

The J gene is TRBJ1-5, the V gene TRBV30, with 7 bases fitting TRBD1. V was pared by 2 bases and J by 4 bases, with 5 bases of the junction left unmatched. Germline assignment: CDR1 GTSNPN and CDR2 SVGIG (reference sequence). The CDR3 spans 14 residues. The CDR3 DNA reads TGTGCCTGGAGTAGAAGGGACAGAAATCAGCCCCAGCATTTT. This gives the protein CAWSRRDRNQPQHF.

This clonotype showed up just a few times. The gene calls are TRBV5-1 and TRBJ2-7, with 9 bases that match TRBD1. Germline CDR1 reads SGHRS; CDR2 reads YFSETQ. J lost 5 bases, V lost 3 bases, and 9 bases had no gene match. The length of the CDR3 is 15 residues. The CDR3 protein is CASSWRTGDQDEQYF. In nucleotides, the CDR3 is TGCGCCAGCAGCTGGAGGACAGGGGATCAGGACGAGCAGTACTTC.

The chain employs TRBV20-1 and TRBJ2-5; maybe TRBD1 (5 bases). V was trimmed by 3 bases and J by 5 bases, leaving 16 bases between them. Germline assignment: CDR1 DFQATT and CDR2 SNEGSKA (reference sequence). This CDR3 is 14 amino acids long. The CDR3 bases are TGCAGTGCTAGTTCCATCTCATACAGGGAGACCCAGTACTTC. As protein: CSASSISYRETQYF.

This clonotype was counted many times. The DNA for the CDR3 is TGCAGTGCTGTAATAGAGAGCACAGATACGCAGTATTTT. Translated: CSAVIESTDTQYF. The chain is built from TRBV20-1 and TRBJ2-3, with unresolved D. The CDR3 is 13 amino acids. The V gene's germline CDR1 is DFQATT and CDR2 SNEGSKA (reference sequence). V lost 5 bases to trimming and J lost 0 bases, with 9 bases between them.

The gene calls are TRBV7-2 and TRBJ1-2; TRBD1 matches at 7 bases. The germline gives CDR1 SGHTA, CDR2 FQGNSA. This CDR3 is built from 14 residues. V was clipped by 5 bases and J by 4 bases; unmatched bases: 7. CDR3 loop: CASSPAEGAYGYTF. The CDR3 DNA reads TGTGCCAGCAGCCCCGCGGAGGGGGCCTATGGCTACACCTTC. The complete variable domain, with remaining parts taken from reference TRBV7-2 and TRBJ1-2, reads GAGVSQSPSNKVTEKGKDVELRCDPISGHTALYWYRQSLGQGLEFLIYFQGNSAPDKSGLPSDRFSAERTGGSVSTLTIQRTQQEDSAVYLCASSPAEGAYGYTFGSGTRLTVV.

This clonotype has more than one count but fewer than ten. This chain joins TRBV20-1 and TRBJ2-1, with 15 bases lining up with TRBD2. From germline, CDR1 is DFQATT and CDR2 SNEGSKA (reference sequence). J was trimmed by 9 bases and V by 3 bases; bases with no gene match: 6. This CDR3 is 15 amino acids long. The CDR3 spells CSASPTGLAGGEQFF. CDR3 DNA sequence: TGCAGTGCTAGCCCTACGGGACTAGCGGGGGGTGAGCAGTTCTTC.

The chain couples TRBV12-3 or TRBV12-4 to TRBJ2-5; D is unclear. The CDR3 consists of 12 residues. Trimming took 5 bases from V and 5 from J, leaving 9 bases between them. The CDR3 here is CASSASWETQYF. The DNA for the CDR3 is TGTGCCAGCAGTGCATCTTGGGAGACCCAGTACTTC.

This clonotype was counted between two and nine times. V and J are TRBV24-1 and TRBJ2-1, with TRBD2 matching over 9 bases. V gave up 7 bases and J gave up 6 bases; unmatched junction bases: 9. The CDR3 loop spans 15 amino acids. Germline V gene data show CDR1 as KGHDR and CDR2 as SFDVKD. The CDR3 reads CATSSSSGAGNEQFF. The CDR3 coding sequence is TGTGCCACCAGCTCCTCTAGCGGGGCCGGCAATGAGCAGTTCTTC.

The rearrangement joins TRBV21-1 to TRBJ2-3; the DNA was not used to check the table's D call, TRBD1. TRBV21-1 is a documented pseudogene. CDR3 length equals 15 residues. The CDR3 sequence: CASSFGTLRTDTQYF. CDR3 DNA sequence: TGTGCCAGCAGTTTCGGGACACTACGCACGGATACGCAGTATTTT.

CDR3 residues: CASRRTGAGALSDGYTF. The CDR3 nucleotides read TGTGCCAGCAGAAGAACAGGGGCGGGGGCCCTAAGTGATGGCTACACCTTC. The rearrangement uses TRBV6-1 and TRBJ1-2; TRBD1 matches 7 bases. Trimming cost V 6 bases and J 6 bases; bases outside gene matches: 19. CDR1 is MNHNS and CDR2 is SASEGT in the germline V gene. The CDR3 consists of 17 residues.

The chain links TRBV20-1 to TRBJ2-7; 7 positions match TRBD1. J was trimmed by 1 base and V by 6 bases; bases with no gene match: 9. CDR1 is DFQATT, CDR2 SNEGSKA, per germline (reference sequence). The CDR3 consists of 14 residues. The CDR3 here is CSANRGVISYEQYF. The CDR3 nucleotides read TGCAGTGCAAACAGGGGCGTGATTTCCTACGAGCAGTACTTC.

This clonotype is a singleton in its sample. J is TRBJ2-3 and V is TRBV24-1, with TRBD1 identical over 8 bases. CDR3 size: 15 residues. V lost 0 bases and J lost 4; bases outside the gene matches: 2. Germline V gene lookup returns CDR1 KGHDR and CDR2 SFDVKD. CDR3 residues: CATSDLGTGSDTQYF. The CDR3 nucleotides read TGTGCCACCAGTGATTTGGGGACAGGTTCAGATACGCAGTATTTT.

This chain uses TRBV20-1 with TRBJ2-6, with 7 bases fitting TRBD1. Trimming cost V 6 bases and J 0 bases; bases outside gene matches: 8. The CDR3 sequence is 16 residues long. Germline V gives CDR1 DFQATT, CDR2 SNEGSKA (reference sequence). The DNA of the CDR3 is TGCAGTGCATCCGGGACAGAAGTCTCTGGGGCCAACGTCCTGACTTTC. This codes for CSASGTEVSGANVLTF.